This T cell receptor (beta chain) derives from a study of T cell responses to AZD1222 COVID-19 vaccine. Germline V CDR1 and CDR2: SGHTA, FQGNSA. The CDR3 sequence is 12 residues long. Regarding this clone: One end of the junction does not line up with germline, which may come from a read error.

The protocol was immunoSEQ multiplex PCR, while the TCRdb copy is restricted to in-frame clones and leaves out a portion. The sample has approximately 42,000 clones; about 91% are singletons. Specimen: peripheral blood, collected 28 days after the second AZD1222 dose. This TCR was recovered from an adult who received the AZD1222 COVID-19 vaccine. The chain is built from TRBV7-2 and TRBJ2-3; 7 bases line up with TRBD1. Here the CDR3 reads CASSPPGTAHSF. CDR3 nucleotides: TGTGCCAGCAGCCCACCCGGGACAGCACATTCGTTT.